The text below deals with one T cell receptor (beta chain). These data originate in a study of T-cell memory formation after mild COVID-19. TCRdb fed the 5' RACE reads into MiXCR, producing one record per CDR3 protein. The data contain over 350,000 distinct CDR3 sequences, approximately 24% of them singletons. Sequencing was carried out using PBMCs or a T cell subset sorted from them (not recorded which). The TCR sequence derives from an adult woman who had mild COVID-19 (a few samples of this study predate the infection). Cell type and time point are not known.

The CDR3 region is CSVPPGDPTDTQYF. CDR3 nucleotides: TGCAGCGTTCCGCCGGGGGACCCCACAGATACGCAGTATTTT. V is TRBV29-1 and J is TRBJ2-3, with a possible D match to TRBD2 (6 bases). The CDR3 is 14 amino acids. Trimming took off 5 bases at V and 2 bases at J, with 14 bases between the two ends. CDR1 is SQVTM and CDR2 is ANQGSEA in the germline V gene.